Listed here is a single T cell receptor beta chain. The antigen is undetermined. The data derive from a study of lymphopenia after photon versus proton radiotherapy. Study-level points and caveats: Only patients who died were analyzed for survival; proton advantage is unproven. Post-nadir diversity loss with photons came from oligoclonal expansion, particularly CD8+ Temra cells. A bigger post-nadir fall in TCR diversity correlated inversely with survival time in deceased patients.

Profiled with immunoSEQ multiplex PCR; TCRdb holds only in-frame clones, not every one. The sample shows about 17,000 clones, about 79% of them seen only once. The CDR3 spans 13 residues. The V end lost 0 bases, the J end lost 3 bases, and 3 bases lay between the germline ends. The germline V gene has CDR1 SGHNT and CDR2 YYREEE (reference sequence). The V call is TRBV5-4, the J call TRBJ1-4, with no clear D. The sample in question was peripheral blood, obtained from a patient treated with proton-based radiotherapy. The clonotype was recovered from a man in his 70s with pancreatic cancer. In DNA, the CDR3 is TGTGCCAGCAGCTTGGAGCCTAATGAAAAACTGTTTTTT. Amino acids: CASSLEPNEKLFF.